This T cell receptor beta chain was profiled in a study of shared clonotypes between healthy human individuals. Whole-study results and caveats: Generation probabilities were higher for clonotypes shared across all four sorted-subset donors than for unshared ones.

The protocol was immunoSEQ multiplex PCR, while the TCRdb copy is restricted to in-frame clones and leaves out a portion. The repertoire holds about 2.4 million clones, with around 94% as singletons. With regard to this clone: Its target is unknown.

The CDR3 runs 16 residues. The germline gives CDR1 SGHVS, CDR2 FQNEAQ. The J segment lost 5 bases and the V segment lost 1 base, leaving 6 bases of the junction unmatched. The specimen sequenced was naive CD4+ T cells sorted from blood. Subset defined: CD45RA+ positively selected. The V and J genes are TRBV7-8 and TRBJ2-5; TRBD2 matches at 11 bases. The origin of this receptor is a man between 18 and 35 years old in good health. The CDR3 is CASSLGVAGGPETQYF. The CDR3 DNA reads TGTGCCAGCAGCTTAGGGGTAGCGGGAGGGCCGGAGACCCAGTACTTC.